This T cell receptor (beta chain) was identified during a study of shared clonotypes between healthy human individuals. The CDR3 loop spans 15 amino acids. Germline V lookup: CDR1 SGHVS, CDR2 FQNEAQ. Trimming cost V 2 bases and J 2 bases, with 10 bases left between them. This clone was observed once. Sequencing was performed with immunoSEQ multiplex PCR; in TCRdb, only in-frame clones are kept and a portion is missing. The data contain 1,400,000 or so clones, approximately 98.5% of them singletons. The chain combines TRBV7-8 with TRBJ2-1, with D perhaps TRBD1 or TRBD2 (5 bases each). The source of this sequence is a man aged 25-45 years in good health. Sequences were obtained from naive CD4+ T cells sorted from blood. Subset indicated: CD45RA+ positively selected. For the CDR3, the DNA is TGTGCCAGCAGCTTAAGCAGGGACCCCTACAATGAGCAGTTCTTC. It encodes CASSLSRDPYNEQFF.